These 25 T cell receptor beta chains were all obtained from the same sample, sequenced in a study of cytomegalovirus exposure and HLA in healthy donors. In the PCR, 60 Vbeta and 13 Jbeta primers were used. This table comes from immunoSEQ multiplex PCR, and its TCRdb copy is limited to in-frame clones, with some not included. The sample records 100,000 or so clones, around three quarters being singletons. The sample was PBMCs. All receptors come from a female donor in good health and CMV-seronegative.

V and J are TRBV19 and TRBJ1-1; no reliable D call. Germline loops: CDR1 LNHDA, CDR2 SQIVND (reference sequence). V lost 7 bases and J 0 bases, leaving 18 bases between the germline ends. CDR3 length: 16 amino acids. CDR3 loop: CASTTISGGLNTEAFF. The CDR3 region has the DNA TGTGCCAGTACCACCATTTCCGGAGGGTTGAACACTGAAGCTTTCTTT.

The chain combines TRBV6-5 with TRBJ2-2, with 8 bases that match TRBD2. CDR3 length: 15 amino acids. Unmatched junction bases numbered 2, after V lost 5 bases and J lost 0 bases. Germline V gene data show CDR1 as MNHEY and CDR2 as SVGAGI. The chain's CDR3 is CASSRGLANTGELFF. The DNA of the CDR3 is TGTGCCAGCAGTAGGGGACTAGCGAACACCGGGGAGCTGTTTTTT.

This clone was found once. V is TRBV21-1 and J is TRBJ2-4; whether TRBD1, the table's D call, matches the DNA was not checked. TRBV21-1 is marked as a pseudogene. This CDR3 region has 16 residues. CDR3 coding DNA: TGTGCCAGCAGCAAAGGGGGACAGCCAGAGGGTAGCATTCAGTACTTC. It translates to CASSKGGQPEGSIQYF.

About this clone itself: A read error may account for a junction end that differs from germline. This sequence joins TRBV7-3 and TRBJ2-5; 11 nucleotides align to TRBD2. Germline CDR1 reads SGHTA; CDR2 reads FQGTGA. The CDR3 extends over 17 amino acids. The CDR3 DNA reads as TGTGCCAGCGGCTTACTAGCGGGGGACCGGGTCCAAGAGACCCAGTACTTC. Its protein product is CASGLLAGDRVQETQYF.

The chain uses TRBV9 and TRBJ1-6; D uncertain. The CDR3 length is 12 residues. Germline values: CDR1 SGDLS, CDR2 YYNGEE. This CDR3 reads CVYHPNYSPLHF. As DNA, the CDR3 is TGTGTCTATCATCCCAATTATTCACCCCTCCACTTT.

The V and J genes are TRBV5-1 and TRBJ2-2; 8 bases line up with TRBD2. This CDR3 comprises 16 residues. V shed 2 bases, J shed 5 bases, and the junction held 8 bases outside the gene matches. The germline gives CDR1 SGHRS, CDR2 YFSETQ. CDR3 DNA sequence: TGCGCCAGCAGCTTTCCGGGGGGGCCGGGGACCGGGGAGCTGTTTTTT. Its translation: CASSFPGGPGTGELFF. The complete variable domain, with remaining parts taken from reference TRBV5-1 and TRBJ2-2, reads KAGVTQTPRYLIKTRGQQVTLSCSPISGHRSVSWYQQTPGQGLQFLFEYFSETQRNKGNFPGRFSGRQFSNSRSEMNVSTLELGDSALYLCASSFPGGPGTGELFFGEGSRLTVL.

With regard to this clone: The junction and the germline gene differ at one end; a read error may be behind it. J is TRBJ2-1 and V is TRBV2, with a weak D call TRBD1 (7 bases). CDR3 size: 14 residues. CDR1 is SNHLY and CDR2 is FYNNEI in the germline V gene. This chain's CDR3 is CASREDSGGNEQFF. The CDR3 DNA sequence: TGTGCCAGCAGAGAAGATTCAGGGGGGAATGAGCAGTTCTTC.

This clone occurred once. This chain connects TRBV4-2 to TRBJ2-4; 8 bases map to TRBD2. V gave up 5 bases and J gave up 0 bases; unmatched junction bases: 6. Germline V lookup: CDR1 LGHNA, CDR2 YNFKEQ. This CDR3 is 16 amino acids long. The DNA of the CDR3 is TGTGCCAGCAGCTCTACTAGCGGTCTAGCCAAAAACATTCAGTACTTC. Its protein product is CASSSTSGLAKNIQYF.

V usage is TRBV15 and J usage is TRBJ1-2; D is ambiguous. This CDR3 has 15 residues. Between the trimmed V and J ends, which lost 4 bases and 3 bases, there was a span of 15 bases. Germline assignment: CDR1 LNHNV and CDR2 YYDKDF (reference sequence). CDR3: CATSKKDTGYYGYTF. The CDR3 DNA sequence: TGTGCCACCAGCAAGAAAGACACCGGTTACTATGGCTACACCTTC. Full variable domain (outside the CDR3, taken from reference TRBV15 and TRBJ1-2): DAMVIQNPRYQVTQFGKPVTLSCSQTLNHNVMYWYQQKSSQAPKLLFHYYDKDFNNEADTPDNFQSRRPNTSFCFLDIRSPGLGDTAMYLCATSKKDTGYYGYTFGSGTRLTVV.

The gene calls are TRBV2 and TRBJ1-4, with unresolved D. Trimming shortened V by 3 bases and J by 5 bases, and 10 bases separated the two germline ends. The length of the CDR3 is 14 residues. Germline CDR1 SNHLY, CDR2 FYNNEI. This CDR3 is CASSDGVGNEKLFF. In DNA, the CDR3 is TGTGCCAGCAGTGACGGGGTGGGGAATGAAAAACTGTTTTTT.

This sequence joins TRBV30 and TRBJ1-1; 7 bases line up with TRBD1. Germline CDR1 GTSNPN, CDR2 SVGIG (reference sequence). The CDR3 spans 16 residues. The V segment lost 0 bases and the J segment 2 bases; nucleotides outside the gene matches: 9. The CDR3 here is CAWSVGGAGPNTEAFF. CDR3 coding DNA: TGTGCCTGGAGTGTAGGGGGCGCGGGCCCCAACACTGAAGCTTTCTTT. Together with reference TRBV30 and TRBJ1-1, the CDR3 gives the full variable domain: SQTIHQWPATLVQPVGSPLSLECTVEGTSNPNLYWYRQAAGRGLQLLFYSVGIGQISSEVPQNLSASRPQDRQFILSSKKLLLSDSGFYLCAWSVGGAGPNTEAFFGQGTRLTVV.

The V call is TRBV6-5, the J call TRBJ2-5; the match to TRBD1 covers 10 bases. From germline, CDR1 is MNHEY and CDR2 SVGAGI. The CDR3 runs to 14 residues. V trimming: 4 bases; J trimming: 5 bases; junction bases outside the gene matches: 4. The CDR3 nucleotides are TGTGCCAGCAGTTCGACAGGGGGCTGGGAGACCCAGTACTTC. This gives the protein CASSSTGGWETQYF.

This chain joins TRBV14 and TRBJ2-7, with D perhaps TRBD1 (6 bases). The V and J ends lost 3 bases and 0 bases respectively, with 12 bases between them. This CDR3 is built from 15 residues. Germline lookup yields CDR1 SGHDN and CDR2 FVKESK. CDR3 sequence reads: CASSHLTGSSYEQYF. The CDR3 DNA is TGTGCCAGCAGCCATCTGACAGGCAGCTCCTACGAGCAGTACTTC.

CDR3 nucleotide sequence: TGTGCCAGTAGTTATCGGAGTCAGCCCCAGCATTTT. Translated, it gives CASSYRSQPQHF. The rearrangement joins TRBV19 to TRBJ1-5, with D uncertain. CDR3 size: 12 residues. Germline CDR1 is LNHDA and CDR2 is SQIVND (reference sequence). With 5 bases removed from V and 6 bases from J, the gap between germline ends came to 8 bases.

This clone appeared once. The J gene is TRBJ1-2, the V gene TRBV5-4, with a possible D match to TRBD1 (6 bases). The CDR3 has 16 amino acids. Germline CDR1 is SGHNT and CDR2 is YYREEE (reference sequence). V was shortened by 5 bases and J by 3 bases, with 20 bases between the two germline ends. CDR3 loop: CASSFGPGGGDYGYTF. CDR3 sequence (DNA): TGTGCCAGCAGTTTCGGGCCCGGAGGGGGGGACTATGGCTACACCTTC. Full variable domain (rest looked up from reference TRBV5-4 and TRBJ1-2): ETGVTQSPTHLIKTRGQQVTLRCSSQSGHNTVSWYQQALGQGPQFIFQYYREEENGRGNFPPRFSGLQFPNYSSELNVNALELDDSALYLCASSFGPGGGDYGYTFGSGTRLTVV.

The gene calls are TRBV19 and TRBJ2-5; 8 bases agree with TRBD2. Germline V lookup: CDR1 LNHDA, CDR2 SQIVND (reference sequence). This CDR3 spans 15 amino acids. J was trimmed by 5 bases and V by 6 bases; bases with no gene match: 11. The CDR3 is CASSGIAGTRETQYF. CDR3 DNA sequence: TGTGCCAGTAGCGGGATAGCGGGGACGCGGGAGACCCAGTACTTC.

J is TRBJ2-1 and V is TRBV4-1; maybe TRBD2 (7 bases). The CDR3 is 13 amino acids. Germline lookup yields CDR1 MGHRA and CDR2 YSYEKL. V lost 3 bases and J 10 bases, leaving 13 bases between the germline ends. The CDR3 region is CASSQTSGTEQFF. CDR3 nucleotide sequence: TGCGCCAGCAGCCAGACGAGCGGGACAGAGCAGTTCTTC.

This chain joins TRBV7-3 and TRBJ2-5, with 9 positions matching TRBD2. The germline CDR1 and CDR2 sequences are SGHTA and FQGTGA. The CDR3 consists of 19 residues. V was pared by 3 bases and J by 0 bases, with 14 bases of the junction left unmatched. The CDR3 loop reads CASSFPGSGGIVYQETQYF. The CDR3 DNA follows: TGTGCCAGCAGCTTCCCAGGTAGCGGGGGAATCGTTTACCAAGAGACCCAGTACTTC.

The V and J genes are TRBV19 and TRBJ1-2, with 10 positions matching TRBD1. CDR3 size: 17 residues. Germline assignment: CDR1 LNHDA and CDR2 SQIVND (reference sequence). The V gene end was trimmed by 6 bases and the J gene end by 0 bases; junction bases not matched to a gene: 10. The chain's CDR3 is CASRNTRQGAPNYGYTF. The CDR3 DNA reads TGTGCCAGTAGGAACACCCGACAGGGGGCGCCTAACTATGGCTACACCTTC. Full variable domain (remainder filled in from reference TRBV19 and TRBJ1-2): DGGITQSPKYLFRKEGQNVTLSCEQNLNHDAMYWYRQDPGQGLRLIYYSQIVNDFQKGDIAEGYSVSREKKESFPLTVTSAQKNPTAFYLCASRNTRQGAPNYGYTFGSGTRLTVV.

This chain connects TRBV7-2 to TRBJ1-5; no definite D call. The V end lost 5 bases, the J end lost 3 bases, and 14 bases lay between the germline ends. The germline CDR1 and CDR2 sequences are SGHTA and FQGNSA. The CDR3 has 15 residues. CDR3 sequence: CASSRTGRTNQPQHF. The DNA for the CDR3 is TGTGCCAGCAGCCGTACTGGTCGAACCAATCAGCCCCAGCATTTT.

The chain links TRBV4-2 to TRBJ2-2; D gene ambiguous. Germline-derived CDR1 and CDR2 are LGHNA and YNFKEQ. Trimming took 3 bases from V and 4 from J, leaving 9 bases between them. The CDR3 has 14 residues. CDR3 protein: CASSQDTVTGELFF. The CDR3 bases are TGTGCCAGCAGCCAGGATACAGTCACCGGGGAGCTGTTTTTT.

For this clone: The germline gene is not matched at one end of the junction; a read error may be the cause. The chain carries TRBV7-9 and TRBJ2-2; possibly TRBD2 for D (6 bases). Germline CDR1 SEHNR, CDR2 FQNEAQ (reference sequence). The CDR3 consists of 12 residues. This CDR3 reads CSSRSGGGELFF. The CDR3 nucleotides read TGTTCCAGCAGGTCCGGGGGCGGGGAGCTGTTTTTT. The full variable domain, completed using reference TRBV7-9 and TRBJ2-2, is DTGVSQNPRHKITKRGQNVTFRCDPISEHNRLYWYRQTLGQGPEFLTYFQNEAQLEKSRLLSDRFSAERPKGSFSTLEIQRTEQGDSAMYLCSSRSGGGELFFGEGSRLTVL.

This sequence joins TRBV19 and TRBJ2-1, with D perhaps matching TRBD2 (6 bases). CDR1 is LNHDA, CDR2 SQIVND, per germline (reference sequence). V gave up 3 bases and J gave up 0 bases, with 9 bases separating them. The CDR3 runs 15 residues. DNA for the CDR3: TGTGCCAGTAGTATCGACGGGAGCTCCTACAATGAGCAGTTCTTC. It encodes CASSIDGSSYNEQFF. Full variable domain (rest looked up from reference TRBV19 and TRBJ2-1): DGGITQSPKYLFRKEGQNVTLSCEQNLNHDAMYWYRQDPGQGLRLIYYSQIVNDFQKGDIAEGYSVSREKKESFPLTVTSAQKNPTAFYLCASSIDGSSYNEQFFGPGTRLTVL.

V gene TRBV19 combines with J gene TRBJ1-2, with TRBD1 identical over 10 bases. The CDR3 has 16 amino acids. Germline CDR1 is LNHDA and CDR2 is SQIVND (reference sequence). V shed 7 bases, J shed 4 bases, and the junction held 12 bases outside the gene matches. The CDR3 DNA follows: TGTGCCAGTATTCCATCCGGGACAGGGGTGGTCTATGGCTACACCTTC. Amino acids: CASIPSGTGVVYGYTF.

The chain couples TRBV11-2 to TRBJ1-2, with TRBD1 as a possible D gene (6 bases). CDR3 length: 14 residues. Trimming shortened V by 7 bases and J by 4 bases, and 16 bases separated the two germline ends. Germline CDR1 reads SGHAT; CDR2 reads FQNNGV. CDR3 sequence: CASNQAGGAYGYTF. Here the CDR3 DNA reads TGTGCCAGCAACCAGGCGGGGGGGGCCTATGGCTACACCTTC.